The 15 T cell receptor beta chains below all came from one sample that was sequenced in a study of T cell changes during pregnancy in multiple sclerosis. Assay: immunoSEQ multiplex PCR; the TCRdb copy retains only in-frame clones and omits some. The sample shows around 63,000 clones, more than 85% of them seen only once. The material was peripheral blood, obtained in the third trimester of pregnancy. The receptors here all came from a female donor in good health, enrolled as a control in a pregnancy study.

The chain is built from TRBV9 and TRBJ1-3; TRBD1 agrees at 8 bases. Germline loops: CDR1 SGDLS, CDR2 YYNGEE. With 4 bases clipped from V and 3 bases from J, the junction kept 6 bases outside the gene matches. This CDR3 region has 15 residues. The CDR3 is CASSPQGAGGNTIYF. The DNA for the CDR3 is TGTGCCAGCAGCCCTCAGGGGGCCGGTGGAAACACCATATATTTT.

The genes are TRBV7-6 and TRBJ2-3, with unresolved D. The V end lost 2 bases, the J end lost 4 bases, and 13 bases lay between the germline ends. The CDR3 loop spans 15 amino acids. Germline CDR1 is SGHVS and CDR2 is FNYEAQ. Here the CDR3 DNA reads TGTGCCAGCAGCTTACGACCTAGTCACCCAGATACGCAGTATTTT. Protein: CASSLRPSHPDTQYF.

The chain uses TRBV5-1 and TRBJ1-4; D remains ambiguous. Germline lookup yields CDR1 SGHRS and CDR2 YFSETQ. This CDR3 comprises 15 residues. Trimming cost V 2 bases and J 3 bases, with 11 bases left between them. The CDR3: CASSLGRSANEKLFF. CDR3 nucleotides: TGCGCCAGCAGCTTAGGGAGGTCGGCTAATGAAAAACTGTTTTTT.

The chain has TRBV28 and TRBJ2-1; a possible D gene is TRBD2 (5 bases). The CDR3 length is 13 residues. Trimming shortened V by 0 bases and J by 9 bases, and 9 bases separated the two germline ends. CDR1 is MDHEN, CDR2 SYDVKM, per germline. CDR3 sequence reads: CASSLWAGSEQFF. The DNA for the CDR3 is TGTGCCAGCAGTTTATGGGCGGGTAGTGAGCAGTTCTTC.

The V gene is TRBV28, the J gene TRBJ2-7; 10 bases match TRBD2. Germline values: CDR1 MDHEN, CDR2 SYDVKM. The CDR3 contains 16 residues. V lost 6 bases, J lost 0 bases, and 8 bases stayed unmatched. CDR3 sequence (DNA): TGTGCCAGCAGCCCCGCCGGGACTAGCGCCTCCTACGAGCAGTACTTC. Residues: CASSPAGTSASYEQYF. Drawing the rest from reference TRBV28 and TRBJ2-7, the complete variable domain is DVKVTQSSRYLVKRTGEKVFLECVQDMDHENMFWYRQDPGLGLRLIYFSYDVKMKEKGDIPEGYSVSREKKERFSLILESASTNQTSMYLCASSPAGTSASYEQYFGPGTRLTVT.

The chain uses TRBV5-1 and TRBJ1-4; 7 bases agree with TRBD1. CDR3 length equals 14 residues. Germline assignment: CDR1 SGHRS and CDR2 YFSETQ. The V segment lost 2 bases and the J segment 8 bases; nucleotides outside the gene matches: 6. Here the CDR3 reads CASSFFQGGEKLFF. In DNA, the CDR3 is TGCGCCAGCAGCTTCTTCCAGGGGGGAGAAAAACTGTTTTTT. Using reference TRBV5-1 and TRBJ1-4 for the parts outside the CDR3, the full variable domain is KAGVTQTPRYLIKTRGQQVTLSCSPISGHRSVSWYQQTPGQGLQFLFEYFSETQRNKGNFPGRFSGRQFSNSRSEMNVSTLELGDSALYLCASSFFQGGEKLFFGSGTQLSVL.

This clone was picked up one time. Different DNA sequences within this sample yield the same CDR3. The chain employs TRBV5-1 and TRBJ2-5, with D unresolved. Germline assignment: CDR1 SGHRS and CDR2 YFSETQ. The V and J ends lost 0 bases and 4 bases respectively, with 4 bases between them. The CDR3 consists of 12 residues. The CDR3 DNA sequence: TGCGCCAGCAGCTTGGCTTCAGAGACCCAGTACTTC. Amino acids: CASSLASETQYF.

The gene calls are TRBV27 and TRBJ1-2, with TRBD1 matching 8 bases. The ends lost 4 bases at V and 8 bases at J; junction bases unmatched: 6. This CDR3 is 13 amino acids long. The germline V gene encodes CDR1 MNHEY and CDR2 SMNVEV (reference sequence). Here the CDR3 reads CASSSGQGGGYTF. CDR3 bases: TGTGCCAGCAGTTCCGGACAGGGAGGAGGCTACACCTTC.

The chain combines TRBV5-6 with TRBJ2-7; weak D call: TRBD2 (6 bases). V shed 0 bases and J shed 2 bases, with 12 bases lying between them. CDR1 and CDR2 from the germline V gene are SGHDT and YYEEEE. The CDR3 length is 15 residues. The CDR3 DNA is TGTGCCAGCAGCTTGGACGGGGGTGCCACCTACGAGCAGTACTTC. Translating gives CASSLDGGATYEQYF.

The CDR3 region is CASSIRGTNTGELFF. Here the CDR3 DNA reads TGTGCCAGTAGTATAAGGGGAACGAACACCGGGGAGCTGTTTTTT. This sequence joins TRBV19 and TRBJ2-2; D is perhaps TRBD1 (5 bases). Germline assignment: CDR1 LNHDA and CDR2 SQIVND (reference sequence). V lost 2 bases to trimming and J lost 0 bases, with 7 bases between them. CDR3 length equals 15 residues.

The V gene is TRBV25-1, the J gene TRBJ2-7; TRBD1 aligns across 8 bases. CDR1 and CDR2 (germline): MGHDK, SYGVNS. V lost 0 bases, J lost 0 bases, and 7 bases stayed unmatched. This CDR3 is 17 amino acids long. The CDR3 nucleotides are TGTGCCAGCAGTGAATATCCCGCAGGGGGCAACTCCTACGAGCAGTACTTC. Protein sequence: CASSEYPAGGNSYEQYF.

This clone was observed once. The V gene is TRBV19, the J gene TRBJ2-6; D remains unclear. The germline V gene encodes CDR1 LNHDA and CDR2 SQIVND (reference sequence). The CDR3 is made up of 16 amino acids. With 5 bases removed from V and 0 bases from J, the gap between germline ends came to 11 bases. CDR3 DNA sequence: TGTGCCAGTAGTCCGCCCCCCAGCTCTGGGGCCAACGTCCTGACTTTC. Protein sequence: CASSPPPSSGANVLTF. The full variable domain, its missing parts supplied by reference TRBV19 and TRBJ2-6, is DGGITQSPKYLFRKEGQNVTLSCEQNLNHDAMYWYRQDPGQGLRLIYYSQIVNDFQKGDIAEGYSVSREKKESFPLTVTSAQKNPTAFYLCASSPPPSSGANVLTFGAGSRLTVL.

The V call is TRBV11-2, the J call TRBJ1-4, with unresolved D. This CDR3 spans 13 amino acids. Germline V gives CDR1 SGHAT, CDR2 FQNNGV. Deletions cut 7 bases from V and 1 base from J, with 7 bases between. In DNA form, the CDR3 reads TGTGCCAGCACCCGGTTAACTAATGAAAAACTGTTTTTT. This codes for CASTRLTNEKLFF.

The chain couples TRBV7-9 to TRBJ2-1, with 7 bases that match TRBD2. From germline, CDR1 is SEHNR and CDR2 FQNEAQ (reference sequence). This CDR3 contains 14 residues. With V trimmed by 3 bases and J by 6 bases, 5 bases remained unmatched. CDR3 protein: CASSFTWEGNEQFF. The CDR3 coding sequence is TGTGCCAGCAGCTTTACTTGGGAGGGCAATGAGCAGTTCTTC.

This clone was seen a few times. This chain links TRBV13 with TRBJ2-1; 8 bases map to TRBD2. Germline V gives CDR1 PRHDT, CDR2 FYEKMQ (reference sequence). V shed 5 bases, J shed 10 bases, and the junction held 16 bases outside the gene matches. The CDR3 contains 16 residues. The CDR3 DNA sequence: TGTGCCAGCAGCCCCTTGGGAGCGGGAGCTGGAGAAGAGCAGTTCTTC. This gives the protein CASSPLGAGAGEEQFF. The whole variable domain, remainder taken from reference TRBV13 and TRBJ2-1, is AAGVIQSPRHLIKEKRETATLKCYPIPRHDTVYWYQQGPGQDPQFLISFYEKMQSDKGSIPDRFSAQQFSDYHSELNMSSLELGDSALYFCASSPLGAGAGEEQFFGPGTRLTVL.